This T cell receptor beta chain was profiled in a study of shared T cell receptors in the human thymus. Germline V gene lookup returns CDR1 SGHRS and CDR2 YFSETQ. This CDR3 has 14 residues. Clones were sequenced by immunoSEQ multiplex PCR, and TCRdb holds only the in-frame ones, with some missing. The sample has fewer than 700,000 clones, 70% to 90% seen once. This clone was seen only once. These data were also reused for a study on human thymus T cells. That paper notes: Donation was from healthy Finnish infants who were having corrective surgery that addressed congenital heart defects. Resections from corrective heart surgery provided thymus tissue. Apparent bias marked the V and J gene usage of thymic and blood repertoires. Thymic TCR repertoires of unrelated people reportedly overlapped highly.

This clonotype was obtained from a boy younger than two with a congenital heart defect. Sequencing used thymocytes. The chain is built from TRBV5-1 and TRBJ2-5, with TRBD2 matching over 8 bases. The end of the DNA is better explained by TRBJ2-7, so the J call may be wrong. The CDR3 DNA reads as TGCGCCAGCAGCCCGGGGACTAGATGGGACGAGCAGTACTTC. Protein sequence: CASSPGTRWDEQYF.